A single sample is the source of the 20 T cell receptor beta chains below, sequenced in a study of identical twins. TCRdb reanalysed the 5' RACE reads using MiXCR and keeps one entry per CDR3 protein. The sample lists approximately 700,000 distinct CDR3 sequences; roughly 18% were seen once. In addition, the sample was reused for a study of T cells expressing NK-cell markers.

Sample: PBMCs. The receptors come from a woman aged 18-29 years in good health.

This clonotype has just a few counts. The rearrangement links TRBV10-3 to TRBJ2-7; 7 nucleotides agree with TRBD2. The CDR3 is 18 residues long. Trimming at V came to 0 bases and at J to 3 bases, leaving 14 bases not matched to a gene. Germline V gene lookup returns CDR1 ENHRY and CDR2 SYGVKD. CDR3 amino acids: CAISESTGLSRGFYEQYF. CDR3 coding DNA: TGTGCCATCAGTGAGTCGACGGGGCTTTCGCGGGGGTTCTACGAGCAGTACTTC.

This clonotype was picked up many times. The chain recombines TRBV7-9 with TRBJ1-1; D ambiguous. The germline V gene has CDR1 SEHNR and CDR2 FQNEAQ (reference sequence). The CDR3 consists of 14 residues. The V end lost 8 bases, the J end lost 1 base, and 14 bases lay between the germline ends. The CDR3 here is CASGAGFRNTEAFF. Written as DNA, the CDR3 is TGTGCCAGCGGAGCGGGATTTAGGAACACTGAAGCTTTCTTT.

J is TRBJ2-1 and V is TRBV20-1; perhaps TRBD2 as D (5 bases). The length of the CDR3 is 14 residues. Trimming removed 3 bases from V and 0 bases from J, with 9 bases in between. Germline CDR1 DFQATT, CDR2 SNEGSKA (reference sequence). CDR3 nucleotide sequence: TGCAGTGCTAGTAGAGGGAACTCCTACAATGAGCAGTTCTTC. Protein sequence: CSASRGNSYNEQFF.

This clonotype was counted between two and nine times. This chain connects TRBV3-1 to TRBJ1-2; TRBD1 agrees at 9 bases. The V segment lost 4 bases and the J segment 8 bases; nucleotides outside the gene matches: 11. This CDR3 has 15 amino acids. Per the germline V gene, CDR1 is LGHDT and CDR2 is YNNKEL (reference sequence). The CDR3 loop is CASSRDRDGWEGYTF. CDR3 nucleotides: TGTGCCAGCAGCCGGGACAGGGACGGTTGGGAAGGCTACACCTTC.

This chain connects TRBV29-1 to TRBJ2-2; 7 bases match TRBD1. CDR1 is SQVTM, CDR2 ANQGSEA, per germline. With 7 bases clipped from V and 7 bases from J, the junction kept 9 bases outside the gene matches. The CDR3 runs 13 residues. CDR3 sequence reads: CSAYRGSGGELFF. For the CDR3, the DNA is TGCAGCGCCTACAGGGGTTCGGGCGGGGAGCTGTTTTTT.

The V call is TRBV20-1, the J call TRBJ2-3; D unclear. This CDR3 comprises 13 residues. V gave up 4 bases and J gave up 3 bases, with 11 bases separating them. Germline assignment: CDR1 DFQATT and CDR2 SNEGSKA (reference sequence). The CDR3 protein is CSATVGPTDTQYF. The DNA of the CDR3 is TGCAGTGCTACAGTGGGCCCTACAGATACGCAGTATTTT.

The J gene is TRBJ1-5, the V gene TRBV20-1; a weak D match, TRBD1 (5 bases). V lost 6 bases to trimming and J lost 7 bases, with 19 bases between them. CDR1 is DFQATT, CDR2 SNEGSKA, per germline (reference sequence). CDR3 length equals 14 residues. The CDR3 is CSASGEAGAQPQHF. The CDR3 DNA sequence: TGCAGTGCAAGTGGGGAGGCCGGGGCACAGCCCCAGCATTTT.

This clonotype was counted only a few times. The J gene is TRBJ2-3, the V gene TRBV6-1; D unclear. From germline, CDR1 is MNHNS and CDR2 SASEGT. V dropped 7 bases and J dropped 1 base, with 15 bases sitting between them. The CDR3 length is 15 residues. The chain's CDR3 is CASKSTSRGTDTQYF. The CDR3 DNA reads TGTGCCAGCAAGAGCACTTCCCGCGGCACAGATACGCAGTATTTT.

This chain connects TRBV4-3 to TRBJ2-5, with TRBD2 as a possible D gene (6 bases). CDR1 and CDR2 (germline): LGHNA, YSLEER. The germline V and J ends were trimmed by 0 bases and 0 bases, with 14 bases remaining between them. This CDR3 has 17 residues. The CDR3 nucleotides read TGCGCCAGCAGCCAAGATTGGGCTAGCGCGTACCAAGAGACCCAGTACTTC. Encoded protein: CASSQDWASAYQETQYF.

The rearrangement uses TRBV6-2 or TRBV6-3 and TRBJ1-3; D uncertain. Germline CDR1 and CDR2: MNHEY and SVGEGT. The V gene lost 2 bases and the J gene lost 4 bases, with 3 bases spanning the gap. The CDR3 length is 12 residues. CDR3 loop: CASSYGGNTIYF. In DNA, the CDR3 is TGTGCCAGCAGTTACGGGGGAAACACCATATATTTT.

This clonotype was observed many times. V and J are TRBV29-1 and TRBJ1-2; 9 positions match TRBD1. This CDR3 contains 12 residues. CDR1 SQVTM and CDR2 ANQGSEA come from the germline V gene. V shed 7 bases and J 6 bases; nucleotides not matched to a gene: 6. The CDR3 protein is CSAKGQGDGYTF. CDR3 sequence (DNA): TGCAGCGCCAAGGGACAGGGCGATGGCTACACCTTC.

The chain is built from TRBV12-3 or TRBV12-4 and TRBJ2-7; TRBD2 aligns across 7 bases. The CDR3 has 13 amino acids. The ends lost 4 bases at V and 6 bases at J; junction bases unmatched: 6. This CDR3 reads CASSWAGGTEQYF. CDR3 nucleotides: TGTGCCAGCAGTTGGGCCGGGGGGACCGAGCAGTACTTC.

In its sample, this clonotype was seen a few times. The chain has TRBV12-5 and TRBJ1-6; D remains unclear. The V end was cut by 2 bases, the J end by 6 bases, with 14 bases between. Germline V gene data show CDR1 as LGHNT and CDR2 as FRNRAP. The CDR3 consists of 16 residues. CDR3 in DNA: TGTGCTAGTGGTTTGTATGGCAGGCTGATTAATTCACCCCTCCACTTT. It specifies CASGLYGRLINSPLHF. The variable domain in full, completed from reference TRBV12-5 and TRBJ1-6, reads DARVTQTPRHKVTEMGQEVTMRCQPILGHNTVFWYRQTMMQGLELLAYFRNRAPLDDSGMPKDRFSAEMPDATLATLKIQPSEPRDSAVYFCASGLYGRLINSPLHFGNGTRLTVT.

This clonotype was seen a few times. For the CDR3, the DNA is TGTGCCAGCAGCCCCCATGCGGGTCTCAATGAGCAGTTCTTC. It specifies CASSPHAGLNEQFF. The chain employs TRBV7-2 and TRBJ2-1, with D possibly matching TRBD2 (5 bases). Trimming took 5 bases from V and 6 from J, leaving 14 bases between them. Germline lookup yields CDR1 SGHTA and CDR2 FQGNSA. CDR3 size: 14 residues.

This clonotype was picked up a small number of times. CDR3 nucleotide sequence: TGCGCCAGCAGCCAAGGGACAGTGGGCGGAGAGCAGTTCTTC. The encoded protein is CASSQGTVGGEQFF. V is TRBV5-1 and J is TRBJ2-1; 7 nucleotides match TRBD1. Germline CDR1 SGHRS, CDR2 YFSETQ. Trimming removed 4 bases from V and 10 bases from J; junction bases left unmatched: 11. This CDR3 has 14 amino acids.

V usage is TRBV20-1 and J usage is TRBJ2-1; D might be TRBD2 (6 bases). The CDR3 runs to 14 residues. Germline lookup yields CDR1 DFQATT and CDR2 SNEGSKA (reference sequence). Trimming shortened V by 5 bases and J by 4 bases, and 15 bases separated the two germline ends. The CDR3 DNA sequence: TGCAGTGCTCAAACTAGCCTGGGGTACAATGAGCAGTTCTTC. Its translation: CSAQTSLGYNEQFF.

The genes are TRBV10-3 and TRBJ2-5, with D possibly called TRBD1 or TRBD2 (5 bases each). Germline V gene data show CDR1 as ENHRY and CDR2 as SYGVKD. With 2 bases removed from V and 6 bases from J, the gap between germline ends came to 16 bases. This CDR3 comprises 15 residues. CDR3 sequence: CAISETQGGGKTQYF. For the CDR3, the DNA is TGTGCCATCAGTGAGACCCAAGGTGGGGGAAAGACCCAGTACTTC.

The rearrangement joins TRBV20-1 to TRBJ2-3, with D uncertain. In germline, CDR1 is DFQATT, CDR2 SNEGSKA (reference sequence). Between the trimmed V and J ends, which lost 3 bases and 6 bases, there was a span of 13 bases. This CDR3 is 13 amino acids long. The CDR3 nucleotides are TGCAGTGCTAGCGAGGCGCTCAGGGATACGCAGTATTTT. Translation: CSASEALRDTQYF.

The chain uses TRBV7-2 and TRBJ2-3, with D hard to call. V gave up 0 bases and J gave up 5 bases, with 18 bases separating them. CDR3 length: 17 residues. The germline V gene has CDR1 SGHTA and CDR2 FQGNSA. The CDR3 protein is CASSLAPPPPLEDTQYF. DNA of the CDR3: TGTGCCAGCAGCTTAGCGCCCCCGCCCCCTCTGGAAGATACGCAGTATTTT.

The V gene is TRBV2, the J gene TRBJ2-1; 12 nucleotides agree with TRBD2. The J segment lost 1 base and the V segment lost 7 bases, leaving 5 bases of the junction unmatched. Germline CDR1 and CDR2: SNHLY and FYNNEI. The CDR3 is 16 amino acids. This chain's CDR3 is CASTSGGAGSYNEQFF. In DNA form, the CDR3 reads TGTGCCAGCACTAGCGGGGGGGCCGGGTCCTACAATGAGCAGTTCTTC.